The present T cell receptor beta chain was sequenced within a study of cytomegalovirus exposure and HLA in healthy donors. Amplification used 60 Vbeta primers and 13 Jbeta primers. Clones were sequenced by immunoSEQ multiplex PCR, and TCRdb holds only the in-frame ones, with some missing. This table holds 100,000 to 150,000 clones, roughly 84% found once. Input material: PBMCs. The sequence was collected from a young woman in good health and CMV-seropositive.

The CDR3 DNA reads TGTGCCAGTAGTATCCACCGCCAGGGCACTGAAGCTTTCTTT. This codes for CASSIHRQGTEAFF. The gene calls are TRBV19 and TRBJ1-1; D is possibly TRBD1 (5 bases). With 3 bases removed from V and 4 bases from J, the gap between germline ends came to 12 bases. The CDR3 runs to 14 residues. The germline CDR1 and CDR2 sequences are LNHDA and SQIVND (reference sequence).